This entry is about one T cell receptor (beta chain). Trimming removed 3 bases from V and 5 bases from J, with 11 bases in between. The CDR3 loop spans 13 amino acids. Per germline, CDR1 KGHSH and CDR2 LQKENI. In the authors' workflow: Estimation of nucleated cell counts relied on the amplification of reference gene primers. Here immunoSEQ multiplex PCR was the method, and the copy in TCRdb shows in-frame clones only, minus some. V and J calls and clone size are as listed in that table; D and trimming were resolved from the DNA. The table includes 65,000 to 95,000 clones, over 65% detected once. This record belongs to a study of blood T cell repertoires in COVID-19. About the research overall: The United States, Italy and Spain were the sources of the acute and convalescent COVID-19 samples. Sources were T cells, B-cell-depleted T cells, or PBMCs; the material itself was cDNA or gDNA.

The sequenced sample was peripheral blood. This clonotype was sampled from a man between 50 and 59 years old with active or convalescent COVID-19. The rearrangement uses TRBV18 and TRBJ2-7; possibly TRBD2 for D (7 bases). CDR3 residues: CASSPGEGDEQYF. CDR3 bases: TGTGCCAGCTCACCGGGGGAGGGGGACGAGCAGTACTTC.